The present TCR beta chain was sequenced within a study of resident and recirculating memory T cells in vitiligo (dated by TCRdb to 2017 to 2018). Study-level background: For TCR beta sequencing, each of a few stable vitiligo patients provided PBMCs and epidermis from shave biopsies taken at two lesional sites and two nonlesional sites. Without cell sorting, samples were homogenized immediately before genomic DNA was extracted using the Qiagen DNeasy Blood & Tissue Kit. The human TCR beta sequencing tested whether specific clones in lesional vitiligo skin differed from clones in nonlesional skin and blood.

About this clone itself: What this receptor recognizes is not known. Base quality data are lacking; no much larger clone is found one base away.

Broad study findings and their caveats: No single dominant TCR clone was found, and clonality differed from one vitiligo lesion to another. TCR sequences were not found to be conserved across biopsy sites or patients, suggesting that different lesions are infiltrated by different T cell clones, a pattern described as private specificity. Overlap and correlation analysis found no significant repertoire overlap between any two biopsies, even biopsies from the same patient, apart from each lesion compared with itself. Future mechanistic studies are needed so that the relative contributions of the lesion-infiltrating T cell clones and of human Trm versus Tcm pools can be evaluated.

TCR beta chains were amplified from genomic DNA with the immunoSEQ hsTCRB kit. TCR beta libraries were sequenced on an Illumina MiSeq instrument by the immunoSEQ service. Per the authors' processing: The immunoSEQ Analyzer was used to analyze the repertoire data. TCRdb retrieved this table from immuneACCESS and kept in-frame rearrangements only. Not all clones are present; in checked studies, unresolved V genes account for under half, and no reason is known for the remainder. The V and J calls and clone size are taken from that table; D and trimming were inferred from the DNA. Here the sample has about 76,000 clones; about 91% occur a single time. Approximately 5.4% of the sample goes to the ten largest clones. A patient's vitiligo counted as stable when the lesions had not changed at all during the previous 6 months. Stable patients also had to lack confetti depigmentation, a clinical sign of active vitiligo. Any patient who had received treatment in the previous three months was excluded. PBMCs were isolated from heparinized blood by Ficoll density gradient centrifugation and then flash-frozen.

Deletion took 1 base off V and 2 bases off J, with a span of 13 bases between the germline ends. From the cysteine up to the phenylalanine, the CDR3 has a length of 15 residues. Kept here is only the CDR3 DNA, which spans 45 bases and is read in frame from base 1. For CDR1 and CDR2, the germline V gene lists SGHRS and YFSETQ. Sequenced input: blood. The chain is encoded by TRBV5-1 joined to TRBJ2-7, with a weak D call of TRBD1 (5 bases match). This TCR came from a male donor with vitiligo. The CDR3 region: CASSLWGSGTYEQYF. Here is the DNA: TGCGCCAGCAGCTTGTGGGGCTCTGGGACCTACGAGCAGTACTTC.